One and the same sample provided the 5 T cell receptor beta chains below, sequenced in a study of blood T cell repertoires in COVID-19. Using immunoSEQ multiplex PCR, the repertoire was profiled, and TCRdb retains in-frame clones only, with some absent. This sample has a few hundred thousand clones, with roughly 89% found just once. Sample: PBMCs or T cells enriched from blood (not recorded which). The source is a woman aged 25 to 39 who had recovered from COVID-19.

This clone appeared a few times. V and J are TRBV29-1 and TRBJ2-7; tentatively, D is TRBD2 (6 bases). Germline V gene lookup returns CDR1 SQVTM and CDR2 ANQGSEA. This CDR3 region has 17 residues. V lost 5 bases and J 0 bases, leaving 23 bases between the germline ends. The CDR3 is CSVSSSVVGGGSYEQYF. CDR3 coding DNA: TGCAGCGTTTCCTCATCGGTCGTGGGAGGAGGCTCCTACGAGCAGTACTTC.

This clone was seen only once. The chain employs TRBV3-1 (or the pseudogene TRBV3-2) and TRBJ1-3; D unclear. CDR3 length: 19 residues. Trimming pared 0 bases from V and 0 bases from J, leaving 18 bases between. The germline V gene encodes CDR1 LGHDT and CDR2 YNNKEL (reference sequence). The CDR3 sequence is CASSQDPPRTVSSGNTIYF. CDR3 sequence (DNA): TGTGCCAGCAGCCAAGATCCCCCGCGGACTGTTAGCTCTGGAAACACCATATATTTT.

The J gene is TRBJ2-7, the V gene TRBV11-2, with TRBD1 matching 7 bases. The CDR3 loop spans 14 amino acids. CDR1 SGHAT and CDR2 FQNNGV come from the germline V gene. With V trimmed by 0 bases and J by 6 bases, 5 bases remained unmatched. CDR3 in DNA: TGTGCCAGCAGCTTAGAGTGGACAGGTTCCGAGCAGTACTTC. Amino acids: CASSLEWTGSEQYF.

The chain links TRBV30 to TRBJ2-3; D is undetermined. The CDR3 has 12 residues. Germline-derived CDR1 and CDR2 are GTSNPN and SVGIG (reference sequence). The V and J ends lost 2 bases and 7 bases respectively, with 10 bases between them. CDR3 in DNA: TGTGCCTGGAGTCACCCCGAGAATACGCAGTATTTT. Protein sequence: CAWSHPENTQYF. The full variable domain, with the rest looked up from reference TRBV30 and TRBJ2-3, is SQTIHQWPATLVQPVGSPLSLECTVEGTSNPNLYWYRQAAGRGLQLLFYSVGIGQISSEVPQNLSASRPQDRQFILSSKKLLLSDSGFYLCAWSHPENTQYFGPGTRLTVL.

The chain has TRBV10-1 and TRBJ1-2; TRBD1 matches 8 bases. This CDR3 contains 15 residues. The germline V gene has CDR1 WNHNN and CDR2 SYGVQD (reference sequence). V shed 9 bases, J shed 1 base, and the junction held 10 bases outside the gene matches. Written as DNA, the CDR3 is TGCGCCAGGGCGTTACCGGACAGGGATAACTATGGCTACACCTTC. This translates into CARALPDRDNYGYTF.